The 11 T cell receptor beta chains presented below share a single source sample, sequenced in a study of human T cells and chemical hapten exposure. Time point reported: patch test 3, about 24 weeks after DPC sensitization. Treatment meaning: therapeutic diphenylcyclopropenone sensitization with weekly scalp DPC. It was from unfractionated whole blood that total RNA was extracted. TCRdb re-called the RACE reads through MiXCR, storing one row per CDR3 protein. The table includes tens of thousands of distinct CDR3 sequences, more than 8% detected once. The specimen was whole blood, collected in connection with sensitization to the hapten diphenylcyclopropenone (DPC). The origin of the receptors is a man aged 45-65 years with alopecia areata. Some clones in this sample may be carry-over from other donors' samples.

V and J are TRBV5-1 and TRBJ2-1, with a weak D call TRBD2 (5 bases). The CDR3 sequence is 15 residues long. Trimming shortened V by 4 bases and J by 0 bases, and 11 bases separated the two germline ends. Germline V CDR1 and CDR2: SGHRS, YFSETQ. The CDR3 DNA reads TGCGCCAGCAGCCCCGGCGGGTTCTCCTACAATGAGCAGTTCTTC. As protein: CASSPGGFSYNEQFF.

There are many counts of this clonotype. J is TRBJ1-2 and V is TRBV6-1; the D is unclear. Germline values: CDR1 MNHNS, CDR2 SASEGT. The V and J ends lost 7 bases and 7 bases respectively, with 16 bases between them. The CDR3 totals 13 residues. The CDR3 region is CASTPGPGRGYTF. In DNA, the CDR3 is TGTGCCAGCACCCCGGGCCCTGGGCGTGGCTACACCTTC.

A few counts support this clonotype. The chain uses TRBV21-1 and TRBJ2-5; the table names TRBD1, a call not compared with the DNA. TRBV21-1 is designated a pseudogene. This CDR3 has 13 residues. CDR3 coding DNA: TGTGCCAGCAGCCTAGAGGGGGAAGAGACCCAGTACTTC. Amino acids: CASSLEGEETQYF.

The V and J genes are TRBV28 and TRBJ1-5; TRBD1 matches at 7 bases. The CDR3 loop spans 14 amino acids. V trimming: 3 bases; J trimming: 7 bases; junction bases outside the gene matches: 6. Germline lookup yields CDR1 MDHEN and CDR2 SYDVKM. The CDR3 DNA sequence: TGTGCCAGCAGTTTGACAGGGAAGGAACAGCCCCAGCATTTT. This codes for CASSLTGKEQPQHF.

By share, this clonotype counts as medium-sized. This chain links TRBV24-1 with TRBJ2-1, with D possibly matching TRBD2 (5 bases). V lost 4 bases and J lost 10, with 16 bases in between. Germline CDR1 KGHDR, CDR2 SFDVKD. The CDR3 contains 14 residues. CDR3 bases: TGTGCCACCAGTGACTTGGGAGTAGAGCGGGAGCAGTTCTTC. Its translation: CATSDLGVEREQFF.

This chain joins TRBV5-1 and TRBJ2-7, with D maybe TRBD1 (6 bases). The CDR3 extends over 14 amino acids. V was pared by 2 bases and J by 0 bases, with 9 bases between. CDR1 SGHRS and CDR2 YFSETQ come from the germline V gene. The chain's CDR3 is CASSFGQSSYEQYF. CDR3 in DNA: TGCGCCAGCAGCTTTGGACAGTCCTCCTACGAGCAGTACTTC.

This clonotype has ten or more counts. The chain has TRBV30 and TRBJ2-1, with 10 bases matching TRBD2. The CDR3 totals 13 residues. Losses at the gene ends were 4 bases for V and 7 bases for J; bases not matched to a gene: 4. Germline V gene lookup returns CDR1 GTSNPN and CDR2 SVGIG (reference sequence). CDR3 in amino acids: CAWKGLAKNEQFF. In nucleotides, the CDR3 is TGTGCCTGGAAGGGACTAGCGAAAAATGAGCAGTTCTTC.

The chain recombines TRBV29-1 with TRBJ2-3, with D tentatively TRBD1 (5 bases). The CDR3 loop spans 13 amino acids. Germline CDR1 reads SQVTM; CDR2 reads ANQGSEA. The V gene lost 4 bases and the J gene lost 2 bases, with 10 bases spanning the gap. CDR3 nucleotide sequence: TGCAGCGTTGGCGACAGTACCACAGATACGCAGTATTTT. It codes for CSVGDSTTDTQYF.

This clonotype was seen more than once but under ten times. The chain's CDR3 is CSSTGGFDTNTIYF. For the CDR3, the DNA is TGCAGTTCTACAGGGGGGTTCGACACAAACACCATATATTTT. The chain recombines TRBV20-1 with TRBJ1-3; 8 bases are a match to TRBD1. The V and J ends lost 8 bases and 6 bases, in that order; junction bases with no gene match: 12. In germline, CDR1 is DFQATT, CDR2 SNEGSKA (reference sequence). The CDR3 consists of 14 residues.

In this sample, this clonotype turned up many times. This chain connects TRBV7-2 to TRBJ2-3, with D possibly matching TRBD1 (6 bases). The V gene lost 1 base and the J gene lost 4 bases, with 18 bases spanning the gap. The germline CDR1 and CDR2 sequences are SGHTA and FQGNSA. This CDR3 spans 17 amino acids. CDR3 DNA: TGTGCCAGCAGCTTAGTTTTCAGGGGTGCGGCGGCAGATACGCAGTATTTT. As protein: CASSLVFRGAAADTQYF.

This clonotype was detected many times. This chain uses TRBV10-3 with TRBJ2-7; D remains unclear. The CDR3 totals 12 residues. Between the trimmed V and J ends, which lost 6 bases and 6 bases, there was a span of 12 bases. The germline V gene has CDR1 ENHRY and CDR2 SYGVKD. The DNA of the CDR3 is TGTGCCATCAGCAGACAAGAAAGCGAGCAGTACTTC. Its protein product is CAISRQESEQYF.